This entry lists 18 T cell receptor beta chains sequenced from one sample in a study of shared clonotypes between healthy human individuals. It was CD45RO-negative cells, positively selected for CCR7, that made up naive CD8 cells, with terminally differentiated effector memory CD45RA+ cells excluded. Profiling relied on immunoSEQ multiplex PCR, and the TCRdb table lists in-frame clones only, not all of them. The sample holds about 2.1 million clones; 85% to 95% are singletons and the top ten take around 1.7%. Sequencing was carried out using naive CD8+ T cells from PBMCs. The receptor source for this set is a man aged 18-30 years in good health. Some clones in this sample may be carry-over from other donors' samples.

In nucleotides, the CDR3 is TGCGCCAGCAGCTGGGGGGACTTCTACGAGCAGTACTTC. This encodes CASSWGDFYEQYF. V gene TRBV5-1 combines with J gene TRBJ2-7; D perhaps matches TRBD2 (6 bases). Germline V gives CDR1 SGHRS, CDR2 YFSETQ. The CDR3 sequence is 13 residues long. Deletions cut 3 bases from V and 3 bases from J, with 10 bases between.

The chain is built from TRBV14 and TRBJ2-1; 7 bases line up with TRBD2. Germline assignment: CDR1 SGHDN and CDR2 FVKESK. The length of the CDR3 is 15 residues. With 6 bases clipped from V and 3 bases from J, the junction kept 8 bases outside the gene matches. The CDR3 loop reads CASSPAGAHYNEQFF. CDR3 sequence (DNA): TGTGCCAGCAGTCCGGCGGGAGCCCACTACAATGAGCAGTTCTTC.

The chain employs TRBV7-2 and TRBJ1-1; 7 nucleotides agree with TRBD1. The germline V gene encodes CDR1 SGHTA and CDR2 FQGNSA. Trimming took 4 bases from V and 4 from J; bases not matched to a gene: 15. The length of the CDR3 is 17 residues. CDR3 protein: CASSWPGQPPIGTEAFF. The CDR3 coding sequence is TGTGCCAGCAGCTGGCCGGGACAGCCCCCTATTGGCACTGAAGCTTTCTTT.

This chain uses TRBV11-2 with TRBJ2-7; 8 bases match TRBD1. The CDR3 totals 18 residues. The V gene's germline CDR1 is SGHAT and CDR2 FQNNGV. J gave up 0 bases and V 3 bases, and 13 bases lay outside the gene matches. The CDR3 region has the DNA TGTGCCAGCAGCTTTGGGACAGGCTCGTCGAACTCCTCCTACGAGCAGTACTTC. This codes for CASSFGTGSSNSSYEQYF.

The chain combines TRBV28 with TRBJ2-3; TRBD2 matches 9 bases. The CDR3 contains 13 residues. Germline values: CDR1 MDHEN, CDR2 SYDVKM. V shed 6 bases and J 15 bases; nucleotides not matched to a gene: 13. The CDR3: CASSSYGAGGFYF. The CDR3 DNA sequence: TGTGCCAGCAGCTCCTACGGAGCGGGAGGATTTTATTTT.

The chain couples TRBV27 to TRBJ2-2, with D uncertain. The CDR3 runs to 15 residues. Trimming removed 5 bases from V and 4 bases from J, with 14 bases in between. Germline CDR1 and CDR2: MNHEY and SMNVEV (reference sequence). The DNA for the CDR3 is TGTGCCAGCAGTCCGACGCCACTGGCCACCGGGGAGCTGTTTTTT. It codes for CASSPTPLATGELFF.

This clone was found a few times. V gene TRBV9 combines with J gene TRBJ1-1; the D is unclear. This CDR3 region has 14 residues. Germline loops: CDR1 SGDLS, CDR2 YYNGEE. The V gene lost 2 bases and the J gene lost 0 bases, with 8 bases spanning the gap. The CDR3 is CASSVTTVNTEAFF. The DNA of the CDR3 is TGTGCCAGCAGCGTGACCACGGTGAACACTGAAGCTTTCTTT.

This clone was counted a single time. CDR3 DNA sequence: TGTGCCAGCAGCGCCGAGGAGACAGGGAGGACCTACGAGCAGTACTTC. Its translation: CASSAEETGRTYEQYF. The rearrangement links TRBV9 to TRBJ2-7, with a tentative D call TRBD1 (7 bases). Germline CDR1 and CDR2: SGDLS and YYNGEE. The CDR3 loop spans 16 amino acids. Trimming left V 3 bases short and J 2 bases short, with 18 bases between.

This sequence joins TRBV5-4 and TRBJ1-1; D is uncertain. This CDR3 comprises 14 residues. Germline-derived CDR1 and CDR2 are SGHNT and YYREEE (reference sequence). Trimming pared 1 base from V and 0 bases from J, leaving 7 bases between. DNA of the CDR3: TGTGCCAGCAGCTTGCAAGGCATGAACACTGAAGCTTTCTTT. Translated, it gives CASSLQGMNTEAFF. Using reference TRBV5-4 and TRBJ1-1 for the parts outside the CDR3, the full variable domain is ETGVTQSPTHLIKTRGQQVTLRCSSQSGHNTVSWYQQALGQGPQFIFQYYREEENGRGNFPPRFSGLQFPNYSSELNVNALELDDSALYLCASSLQGMNTEAFFGQGTRLTVV.

The CDR3 reads CSVFDREAYEQYF. The CDR3 nucleotides are TGCAGCGTGTTCGACCGGGAGGCCTACGAGCAGTACTTC. This chain links TRBV29-1 with TRBJ2-7; the match to TRBD2 covers 7 bases. Germline V gives CDR1 SQVTM, CDR2 ANQGSEA. J lost 2 bases, V lost 6 bases, and 7 bases had no gene match. This CDR3 region has 13 residues.

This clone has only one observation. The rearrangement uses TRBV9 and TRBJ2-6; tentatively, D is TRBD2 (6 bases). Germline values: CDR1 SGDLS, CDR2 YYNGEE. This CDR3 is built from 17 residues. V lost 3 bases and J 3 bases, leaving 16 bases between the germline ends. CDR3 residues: CASSANLASGGANVLTF. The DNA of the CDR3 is TGTGCCAGCAGCGCGAATCTAGCGTCGGGTGGGGCCAACGTCCTGACTTTC.

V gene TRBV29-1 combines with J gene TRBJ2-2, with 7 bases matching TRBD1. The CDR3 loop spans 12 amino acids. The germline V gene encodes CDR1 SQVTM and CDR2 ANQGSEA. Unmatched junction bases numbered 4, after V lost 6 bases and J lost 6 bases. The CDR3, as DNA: TGCAGCGTCGAGACAGGGTCCGGGGAGCTGTTTTTT. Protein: CSVETGSGELFF.

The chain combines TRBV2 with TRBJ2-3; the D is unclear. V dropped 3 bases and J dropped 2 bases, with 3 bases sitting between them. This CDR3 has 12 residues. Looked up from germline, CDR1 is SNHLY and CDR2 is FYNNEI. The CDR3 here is CASSDDTDTQYF. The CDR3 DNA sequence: TGTGCCAGCAGTGATGACACAGATACGCAGTATTTT.

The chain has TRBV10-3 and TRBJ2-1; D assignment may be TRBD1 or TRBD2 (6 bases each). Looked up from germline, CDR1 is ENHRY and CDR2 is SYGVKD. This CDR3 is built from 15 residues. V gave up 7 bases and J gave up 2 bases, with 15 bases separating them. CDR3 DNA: TGTGCCATCACAGGGGACGGGAGTCCCTACAATGAGCAGTTCTTC. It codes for CAITGDGSPYNEQFF.

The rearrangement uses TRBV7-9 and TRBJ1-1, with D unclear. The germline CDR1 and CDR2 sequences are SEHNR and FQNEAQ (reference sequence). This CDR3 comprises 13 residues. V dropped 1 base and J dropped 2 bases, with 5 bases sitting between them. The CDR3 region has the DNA TGTGCCAGCAGCTTAGTATTTAACACTGAAGCTTTCTTT. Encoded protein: CASSLVFNTEAFF.

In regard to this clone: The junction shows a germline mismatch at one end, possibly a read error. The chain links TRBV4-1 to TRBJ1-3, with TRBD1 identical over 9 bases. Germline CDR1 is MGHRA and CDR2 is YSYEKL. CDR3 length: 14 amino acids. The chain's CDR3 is CAGSQGTGKNTIYF. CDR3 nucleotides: TGCGCCGGCAGCCAAGGGACAGGGAAGAACACCATATATTTT.

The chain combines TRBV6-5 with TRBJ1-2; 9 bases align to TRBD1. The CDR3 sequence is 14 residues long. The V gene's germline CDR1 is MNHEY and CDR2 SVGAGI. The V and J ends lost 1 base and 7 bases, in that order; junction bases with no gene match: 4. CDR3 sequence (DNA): TGTGCCAGCAGTTACTTACCGACAGGGGGTGGCTACACCTTC. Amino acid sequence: CASSYLPTGGGYTF.

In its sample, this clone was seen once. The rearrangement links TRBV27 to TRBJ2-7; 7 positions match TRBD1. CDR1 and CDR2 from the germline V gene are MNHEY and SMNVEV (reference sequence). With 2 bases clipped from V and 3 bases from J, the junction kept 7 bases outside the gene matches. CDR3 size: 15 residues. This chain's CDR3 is CASSLATGYGYEQYF. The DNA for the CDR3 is TGTGCCAGCAGTTTAGCGACAGGGTATGGCTACGAGCAGTACTTC.